Following are 32 T cell receptor beta chains from one sample sequenced in a study of blood T cell repertoires in COVID-19 (dated by TCRdb to about 2020). The library was obtained by the immunoSEQ multiplex PCR assay. The immuneACCESS repertoire file appears here via TCRdb, limited to in-frame rearrangements. These files lack a portion of the clones; in checked studies, under half of the deficit traces to unresolved V genes, and the cause of the others is not known. The sample has under 200,000 clones on record, 80% to 85% of them singletons. The top ten constitute under 13% of the sample. Sequenced input: peripheral blood. These receptors were taken from a man aged 65 to 85 with active or convalescent COVID-19.

This chain joins TRBV3-1 (or the pseudogene TRBV3-2) and TRBJ1-2; 9 bases line up with TRBD1. CDR3 length: 14 residues. Germline CDR1 and CDR2: LGHDT and YNNKEL (reference sequence). Germline trimming cut 8 bases from V and 5 bases from J; bases unmatched to any gene: 9. Here the CDR3 reads CASSHPGQGYGYTF. The CDR3 DNA follows: TGTGCCAGCTCTCATCCGGGACAGGGATATGGCTACACCTTC.

This clone was seen only a few times. The rearrangement uses TRBV7-8 and TRBJ1-1; TRBD1 agrees at 8 bases. CDR1 is SGHVS and CDR2 is FQNEAQ in the germline V gene. CDR3 length: 17 amino acids. J gave up 4 bases and V 1 base, and 11 bases lay outside the gene matches. CDR3 coding DNA: TGTGCCAGCAGCTTAGTTGCAGGGGGCAATTTGGGCACTGAAGCTTTCTTT. Translation gives CASSLVAGGNLGTEAFF.

As to this clone: This sample also contains other DNA sequences that code for the same CDR3. V usage is TRBV7-9 and J usage is TRBJ2-2; the D is unclear. The CDR3 has 12 amino acids. V was shortened by 4 bases and J by 2 bases, with 2 bases between the two germline ends. Germline V gives CDR1 SEHNR, CDR2 FQNEAQ (reference sequence). The CDR3 DNA follows: TGTGCCAGCAGCTCTAACACCGGGGAGCTGTTTTTT. It translates to CASSSNTGELFF.

This chain uses TRBV18 with TRBJ1-1; no reliable D call. V lost 0 bases and J lost 4, with 15 bases in between. Germline V CDR1 and CDR2: KGHSH, LQKENI. This CDR3 region has 16 residues. The CDR3 loop is CASSPPSRAEGTEAFF. CDR3 coding DNA: TGTGCCAGCTCACCACCGTCAAGGGCCGAGGGCACTGAAGCTTTCTTT.

This rearrangement joins TRBV4-3 to TRBJ1-5; the D gene is possibly TRBD1 (5 bases). Germline V gene lookup returns CDR1 LGHNA and CDR2 YSLEER. V was cut by 0 bases and J by 3 bases, with 9 bases left in between. CDR3 length: 15 amino acids. The CDR3 DNA reads TGCGCCAGCAGCCAAGATGACAGACACAATCAGCCCCAGCATTTT. Its protein product is CASSQDDRHNQPQHF.

This clone was detected once. This rearrangement joins TRBV6-1 to TRBJ2-7, with D possibly matching TRBD1 (9 bases). Trimming shortened V by 2 bases and J by 2 bases, and 25 bases separated the two germline ends. The length of the CDR3 is 19 residues. The germline gives CDR1 MNHNS, CDR2 SASEGT. The CDR3 sequence is CASSEREGQGWEGPYEQYF. The CDR3 DNA reads TGTGCCAGCAGTGAACGGGAGGGACAGGGATGGGAGGGACCCTACGAGCAGTACTTC.

This clone was seen once. J is TRBJ1-1 and V is TRBV6-5; 7 bases are shared with TRBD1. CDR1 is MNHEY and CDR2 is SVGAGI in the germline V gene. The CDR3 has 13 residues. With V trimmed by 0 bases and J by 7 bases, 2 bases remained unmatched. The CDR3 coding sequence is TGTGCCAGCAGTTACTCGGCAGGGGGTGAAGCTTTCTTT. Translating gives CASSYSAGGEAFF.

J is TRBJ2-2 and V is TRBV18, with no clear D. This CDR3 has 15 amino acids. The V end lost 2 bases, the J end lost 1 base, and 8 bases lay between the germline ends. Germline V lookup: CDR1 KGHSH, CDR2 LQKENI. This CDR3 reads CASSPNQRNTGELFF. CDR3 coding DNA: TGTGCCAGCTCACCAAATCAGCGGAACACCGGGGAGCTGTTTTTT.

The rearrangement joins TRBV7-9 to TRBJ2-1; TRBD2 is a possible D gene (5 bases). Between the trimmed V and J ends, which lost 4 bases and 7 bases, there was a span of 14 bases. The germline gives CDR1 SEHNR, CDR2 FQNEAQ (reference sequence). This CDR3 has 14 residues. This chain's CDR3 is CASSSPDRGNEQFF. The CDR3 bases are TGTGCCAGCAGCTCGCCAGACCGCGGGAATGAGCAGTTCTTC. Supplemented by reference TRBV7-9 and TRBJ2-1, the full variable domain reads DTGVSQNPRHKITKRGQNVTFRCDPISEHNRLYWYRQTLGQGPEFLTYFQNEAQLEKSRLLSDRFSAERPKGSFSTLEIQRTEQGDSAMYLCASSSPDRGNEQFFGPGTRLTVL.

This chain joins TRBV18 and TRBJ2-7, with 7 bases matching TRBD2. The CDR3 consists of 14 residues. V gave up 6 bases and J gave up 3 bases; unmatched junction bases: 8. Germline V lookup: CDR1 KGHSH, CDR2 LQKENI. The CDR3 protein is CASSPTTSNYEQYF. DNA of the CDR3: TGTGCCAGCTCCCCCACGACTAGCAACTACGAGCAGTACTTC.

The rearrangement uses TRBV6-5 and TRBJ1-6; a possible D gene is TRBD1 (6 bases). V lost 6 bases to trimming and J lost 9 bases, with 18 bases between them. This CDR3 region has 15 residues. CDR1 and CDR2 from the germline V gene are MNHEY and SVGAGI. The CDR3 sequence: CASSRERGAPSPLHF. The CDR3 DNA follows: TGTGCCAGCAGCAGAGAACGGGGGGCGCCTTCACCCCTCCACTTT.

In this sample, this clone turned up once. The rearrangement uses TRBV29-1 and TRBJ2-1; D might be TRBD2 (5 bases). The CDR3 is made up of 14 amino acids. V dropped 1 base and J dropped 4 bases, with 11 bases sitting between them. Germline CDR1 and CDR2: SQVTM and ANQGSEA. In DNA, the CDR3 is TGCAGCGTTGAAGGGAGCGGAAGTTACAATGAGCAGTTCTTC. This translates into CSVEGSGSYNEQFF.

In regard to this clone: The junction departs from germline at one end; a sequencing error may be responsible. The rearrangement links TRBV28 to TRBJ1-2; D remains ambiguous. Per the germline V gene, CDR1 is MDHEN and CDR2 is SYDVKM. There are 12 residues in the CDR3. This chain's CDR3 is CASSLWLAGYTF. CDR3 DNA sequence: TGTGCCAGCAGTCTATGGTTAGCCGGCTACACCTTC.

This rearrangement joins TRBV18 to TRBJ1-5; 7 bases fit TRBD1. With 3 bases clipped from V and 4 bases from J, the junction kept 6 bases outside the gene matches. The germline V gene encodes CDR1 KGHSH and CDR2 LQKENI. The CDR3 length is 15 residues. CDR3 in DNA: TGTGCCAGCTCACCGCCGGGACAGCCTAATCAGCCCCAGCATTTT. Translation: CASSPPGQPNQPQHF.

This sequence joins TRBV10-3 and TRBJ2-7; D is possibly TRBD1 (6 bases). CDR1 and CDR2 (germline): ENHRY, SYGVKD. Trimming cost V 4 bases and J 2 bases, with 9 bases left between them. The CDR3 runs to 13 residues. In DNA form, the CDR3 reads TGTGCCATCAGTGCGGACAGTCCCTACGAGCAGTACTTC. Protein sequence: CAISADSPYEQYF.

V is TRBV3-1 (or the pseudogene TRBV3-2) and J is TRBJ2-2; a possible D gene is TRBD1 (6 bases). This CDR3 comprises 16 residues. Germline values: CDR1 LGHDT, CDR2 YNNKEL (reference sequence). The germline V and J ends were trimmed by 0 bases and 0 bases, with 8 bases remaining between them. The CDR3 reads CASSQEGTTNTGELFF. The CDR3 DNA is TGTGCCAGCAGCCAAGAAGGGACAACGAACACCGGGGAGCTGTTTTTT.

This rearrangement joins TRBV21-1 to TRBJ1-2; the D call TRBD1 from the table was never checked on the DNA. TRBV21-1 is tagged as a pseudogene. This CDR3 comprises 15 residues. CDR3 sequence (DNA): TGTGCCAGCAGCAAAGATCCCAGGGCGGTATCTGGCTACACCTTC. Translated: CASSKDPRAVSGYTF.

CDR3 residues: CASSPLMDSPLHF. The CDR3 bases are TGTGCCAGCAGTCCACTGATGGATTCACCCCTCCACTTT. The rearrangement uses TRBV12-3 or TRBV12-4 and TRBJ1-6; D is undetermined. The V gene lost 5 bases and the J gene lost 8 bases, with 10 bases spanning the gap. CDR3 length equals 13 residues.

The chain recombines TRBV5-5 with TRBJ1-1; TRBD1 matches at 10 bases. The CDR3 runs 15 residues. Unmatched junction bases numbered 12, after V lost 7 bases and J lost 6 bases. Germline V CDR1 and CDR2: SGHKS, YYEKEE (reference sequence). The DNA for the CDR3 is TGTGCCAGCGCCTCCCGACAGGGGGCGGGCTCTGAAGCTTTCTTT. Translating gives CASASRQGAGSEAFF.

The V and J genes are TRBV5-1 and TRBJ2-3; TRBD1 might be the D (5 bases). CDR3 length: 13 amino acids. Germline assignment: CDR1 SGHRS and CDR2 YFSETQ. The V gene lost 7 bases and the J gene lost 0 bases, with 9 bases spanning the gap. The CDR3 protein is CASSTGSTDTQYF. The CDR3 DNA sequence: TGCGCCAGCTCTACAGGAAGCACAGATACGCAGTATTTT.

This sequence joins TRBV19 and TRBJ2-7, with 12 positions matching TRBD1. CDR1 and CDR2 from the germline V gene are LNHDA and SQIVND (reference sequence). The CDR3 loop spans 15 amino acids. Losses at the gene ends were 6 bases for V and 6 bases for J; bases not matched to a gene: 9. CDR3 residues: CASSYPGTGGIEQYF. DNA of the CDR3: TGTGCCAGTAGCTATCCCGGGACAGGGGGCATCGAGCAGTACTTC.

The gene calls are TRBV3-1 (or the pseudogene TRBV3-2) and TRBJ2-7, with D possibly being TRBD2 (5 bases). CDR1 and CDR2 from the germline V gene are LGHDT and YNNKEL (reference sequence). The CDR3 loop spans 15 amino acids. Trimming pared 3 bases from V and 7 bases from J, leaving 19 bases between. The CDR3, as DNA: TGTGCCAGCAGCCAGGAGGACGTCGGACCAAGGGAGCAGTACTTC. It is translated as CASSQEDVGPREQYF.

The chain carries TRBV7-2 and TRBJ1-5; TRBD1 agrees at 11 bases. The CDR3 is made up of 15 amino acids. J lost 6 bases, V lost 5 bases, and 6 bases had no gene match. The V gene's germline CDR1 is SGHTA and CDR2 FQGNSA. CDR3 amino acids: CASSLRTGGTQPQHF. For the CDR3, the DNA is TGTGCCAGCAGCCTGCGGACAGGGGGCACTCAGCCCCAGCATTTT.

The rearrangement links TRBV28 to TRBJ1-5; 11 nucleotides align to TRBD1. Trimming at V came to 6 bases and at J to 3 bases, leaving 10 bases not matched to a gene. Germline CDR1 and CDR2: MDHEN and SYDVKM. The CDR3 is made up of 17 amino acids. DNA for the CDR3: TGTGCCAGCAGCGCCTCCGGGACAGGGGGACTCAATCAGCCCCAGCATTTT. Protein sequence: CASSASGTGGLNQPQHF.

The chain couples TRBV18 to TRBJ2-1, with 8 positions matching TRBD1. CDR3 length equals 16 residues. V trimming: 1 base; J trimming: 2 bases; junction bases outside the gene matches: 4. In germline, CDR1 is KGHSH, CDR2 LQKENI. CDR3: CASSPRPGGAYNEQFF. Here the CDR3 DNA reads TGTGCCAGCTCACCACGGCCAGGGGGCGCCTACAATGAGCAGTTCTTC.

The V and J genes are TRBV5-4 and TRBJ2-5, with 7 nucleotides matching TRBD1. There are 14 residues in the CDR3. The V segment lost 4 bases and the J segment 0 bases; nucleotides outside the gene matches: 3. Germline V gives CDR1 SGHNT, CDR2 YYREEE (reference sequence). The CDR3 reads CASSGTEYQETQYF. CDR3 nucleotide sequence: TGTGCCAGCAGCGGGACAGAGTACCAAGAGACCCAGTACTTC.

The genes are TRBV5-1 and TRBJ2-3; weak D call: TRBD1 (5 bases). Germline CDR1 SGHRS, CDR2 YFSETQ. V lost 0 bases to trimming and J lost 1 base, with 15 bases between them. The CDR3 covers 17 residues. CDR3 residues: CASSLAIGTGRTDTQYF. The CDR3 bases are TGCGCCAGCAGCTTGGCAATAGGAACAGGACGCACAGATACGCAGTATTTT.

The chain recombines TRBV19 with TRBJ1-2; D ambiguous. The ends were cut back, 1 base at V and 7 bases at J, with 16 bases in the middle. There are 15 residues in the CDR3. From germline, CDR1 is LNHDA and CDR2 SQIVND (reference sequence). The CDR3 here is CASSIAALGSFGYTF. DNA of the CDR3: TGTGCCAGTAGTATAGCCGCCCTCGGGTCCTTTGGCTACACCTTC.

This clone has just one count. The V and J genes are TRBV29-1 and TRBJ2-2; D is possibly TRBD2 (6 bases). Per the germline V gene, CDR1 is SQVTM and CDR2 is ANQGSEA. The CDR3 length is 12 residues. V gave up 7 bases and J gave up 5 bases, with 11 bases separating them. CDR3 coding DNA: TGCAGCGGCGGGGTGGGGACCGGGGAGCTGTTTTTT. Protein: CSGGVGTGELFF.

The rearrangement uses TRBV11-2 and TRBJ2-1; D unresolved. V lost 2 bases and J lost 2, with 13 bases in between. The CDR3 runs 16 residues. The germline CDR1 and CDR2 sequences are SGHAT and FQNNGV. The CDR3 DNA reads TGTGCCAGCAGCTTAATAACCGGAACTACCTACAATGAGCAGTTCTTC. Its protein is CASSLITGTTYNEQFF.

The CDR3 loop is CASSYSFVAGGETQYF. DNA for the CDR3: TGTGCCAGCAGTTACTCTTTTGTGGCAGGGGGAGAGACCCAGTACTTC. The chain couples TRBV6-5 to TRBJ2-5; 7 bases map to TRBD1. CDR3 length equals 16 residues. Germline V gene lookup returns CDR1 MNHEY and CDR2 SVGAGI. J lost 4 bases, V lost 0 bases, and 8 bases had no gene match.

The CDR3 protein is CASSTTGRGNTIYF. The CDR3 coding sequence is TGTGCCAGCAGTACGACAGGGAGAGGAAACACCATATATTTT. This chain connects TRBV6-5 to TRBJ1-3; 7 bases fit TRBD1. This CDR3 spans 14 amino acids. J was trimmed by 4 bases and V by 5 bases; bases with no gene match: 5. Germline CDR1 is MNHEY and CDR2 is SVGAGI.